A single sample is the source of the 30 T cell receptor beta chains below, sequenced in a study of HIV-infected patients and healthy controls. All unsorted peripheral T cells were captured because whole blood was used without fractionation. Reverse transcription used 450 to 650 ng RNA and constant-region primers for alpha and beta. Separate chain-specific third strand synthesis with multiplexing indices produced the alpha and beta libraries. One entry per CDR3 protein results from TCRdb running MiXCR on the 5' RACE reads. Of about 6,500 distinct CDR3 sequences in the sample, about a tenth were seen once. The source material was blood, sampled before antiretroviral therapy. Receptors originate from an adult with HIV infection.

By share, this clonotype ranks as medium-sized. The germline gene is not matched at one end of the junction; a read error may be the cause. This chain joins TRBV18 and TRBJ1-4; TRBD1 matches 8 bases. The CDR3 is made up of 14 amino acids. Looked up from germline, CDR1 is KGHSH and CDR2 is LQKENI. CDR3 sequence reads: CVSSLQGAEEKLFF. For the CDR3, the DNA is TGTGTCAGCTCACTGCAGGGGGCAGAAGAAAAACTGTTTTTT.

This chain uses TRBV12-3 or TRBV12-4 with TRBJ2-3; D unclear. Trimming took off 6 bases at V and 1 base at J, with 8 bases between the two ends. The CDR3 has 13 amino acids. The CDR3 sequence: CASRTPGTDTQYF. The DNA of the CDR3 is TGTGCCAGCAGGACGCCGGGCACAGATACGCAGTATTTT.

This clonotype is medium-sized. The rearrangement uses TRBV29-1 and TRBJ1-2, with D hard to call. The germline CDR1 and CDR2 sequences are SQVTM and ANQGSEA. Between the trimmed V and J ends, which lost 5 bases and 2 bases, there was a span of 6 bases. CDR3 length equals 11 residues. The DNA for the CDR3 is TGCAGCGTTTTATTCAACTATGGCTACACCTTC. Its protein product is CSVLFNYGYTF.

J is TRBJ1-1 and V is TRBV10-3; no clear D. Germline V gene data show CDR1 as ENHRY and CDR2 as SYGVKD. The length of the CDR3 is 15 residues. The V gene lost 3 bases and the J gene lost 2 bases, with 13 bases spanning the gap. The CDR3 DNA follows: TGTGCCATCAGTGATACTATACCGCAAAACACTGAAGCTTTCTTT. This codes for CAISDTIPQNTEAFF.

This clonotype qualifies as medium-sized. The rearrangement joins TRBV3-1 to TRBJ2-3; TRBD2 aligns across 8 bases. The CDR3 has 15 amino acids. V was clipped by 6 bases and J by 3 bases; unmatched bases: 8. The V gene's germline CDR1 is LGHDT and CDR2 YNNKEL (reference sequence). CDR3 sequence: CASSRTGGGTDTQYF. The CDR3 DNA reads as TGTGCCAGCAGTCGGACGGGAGGGGGAACAGATACGCAGTATTTT.

This clonotype was seen ten or more times. The chain has TRBV28 and TRBJ2-2, with 7 bases identical to TRBD1. The CDR3 is made up of 16 amino acids. CDR1 and CDR2 (germline): MDHEN, SYDVKM. Unmatched junction bases numbered 8, after V lost 2 bases and J lost 5 bases. CDR3 coding DNA: TGTGCCAGCAGTTTACCTCGGGACAGCGGAACCGGGGAGCTGTTTTTT. Translating it yields CASSLPRDSGTGELFF.

In this sample, this clonotype is medium-sized (0.01 to 0.1%). The rearrangement joins TRBV7-2 to TRBJ1-1, with 8 bases aligning to TRBD1. The CDR3 is 15 residues long. J lost 3 bases, V lost 0 bases, and 3 bases had no gene match. Germline V CDR1 and CDR2: SGHTA, FQGNSA. CDR3 loop: CASSLARGQYTEAFF. In DNA form, the CDR3 reads TGTGCCAGCAGCTTAGCCAGGGGGCAGTACACTGAAGCTTTCTTT.

This clonotype was detected only a few times. The chain has TRBV12-3 or TRBV12-4 and TRBJ1-6; maybe TRBD1 (5 bases). The CDR3 is 17 residues long. The V gene lost 4 bases and the J gene lost 0 bases, with 13 bases spanning the gap. CDR3 DNA sequence: TGTGCCAGCAGTTCCGGGGACTTTAGCTCCTATAATTCACCCCTCCACTTT. Its translation: CASSSGDFSSYNSPLHF.

This clonotype was recorded at least ten times. CDR3 coding DNA: TGTGCCAGCAGTTTATACGGGGACACCATATATTTT. Amino acid sequence: CASSLYGDTIYF. The rearrangement links TRBV28 to TRBJ1-3; D not certain. Trimming left V 1 base short and J 8 bases short, with 6 bases between. The germline CDR1 and CDR2 sequences are MDHEN and SYDVKM. The CDR3 runs 12 residues.

This clonotype is deemed large. The V call is TRBV28, the J call TRBJ2-3; 10 nucleotides agree with TRBD1. Per the germline V gene, CDR1 is MDHEN and CDR2 is SYDVKM. V lost 2 bases and J lost 1; bases outside the gene matches: 15. CDR3 length equals 20 residues. CDR3 residues: CASSLPLFGQGVSGTDTQYF. The CDR3 DNA is TGTGCCAGCAGTTTACCTCTTTTTGGACAGGGGGTGTCGGGCACAGATACGCAGTATTTT.

The chain links TRBV7-2 to TRBJ2-5, with D maybe TRBD2 (7 bases). With 5 bases removed from V and 4 bases from J, the gap between germline ends came to 17 bases. CDR3 size: 15 residues. Germline lookup yields CDR1 SGHTA and CDR2 FQGNSA. The CDR3, as DNA: TGTGCCAGCAGCCCCAGAGGGGGGGCACGAGAGACCCAGTACTTC. Translated, it gives CASSPRGGARETQYF.

This clonotype is medium-sized (0.01 to 0.1%). V usage is TRBV20-1 and J usage is TRBJ1-1; TRBD1 agrees at 12 bases. There are 14 residues in the CDR3. Germline-derived CDR1 and CDR2 are DFQATT and SNEGSKA (reference sequence). V was clipped by 5 bases and J by 5 bases; unmatched bases: 6. The CDR3 loop is CSAGDRGLRTEAFF. The DNA for the CDR3 is TGCAGTGCTGGGGACAGGGGGCTGAGGACTGAAGCTTTCTTT.

The chain employs TRBV19 and TRBJ1-6, with D unclear. Trimming left V 3 bases short and J 0 bases short, with 6 bases between. The CDR3 sequence is 15 residues long. CDR1 is LNHDA, CDR2 SQIVND, per germline (reference sequence). CDR3 loop: CASSIGSSYNSPLHF. The DNA of the CDR3 is TGTGCCAGTAGTATCGGGAGCTCCTATAATTCACCCCTCCACTTT.

By frequency in the sample, this clonotype is medium-sized. The genes are TRBV6-5 and TRBJ2-1; TRBD1 or TRBD2 may be the D gene (6 bases each). The CDR3 extends over 16 amino acids. Trimming took 3 bases from V and 2 from J, leaving 14 bases between them. CDR1 is MNHEY, CDR2 SVGAGI, per germline. The CDR3 region is CASSYPLRGAYNEQFF. CDR3 nucleotides: TGTGCCAGCAGTTATCCCTTAAGGGGGGCCTACAATGAGCAGTTCTTC.

By proportion, this clonotype is medium-sized. The V gene is TRBV6-5, the J gene TRBJ1-1; D is ambiguous. Germline-derived CDR1 and CDR2 are MNHEY and SVGAGI. This CDR3 has 13 residues. V was shortened by 2 bases and J by 0 bases, with 4 bases between the two germline ends. CDR3 sequence reads: CASSYRVNTEAFF. The DNA of the CDR3 is TGTGCCAGCAGTTACCGGGTGAACACTGAAGCTTTCTTT.

This clonotype was picked up many times. This chain connects TRBV18 to TRBJ2-5; 8 bases agree with TRBD1. The CDR3 has 16 amino acids. The V and J ends lost 2 bases and 2 bases, in that order; junction bases with no gene match: 7. The germline V gene has CDR1 KGHSH and CDR2 LQKENI. The CDR3 DNA sequence: TGTGCCAGCTCACCAAGGACAGGGATGTCGCAAGAGACCCAGTACTTC. The encoded protein is CASSPRTGMSQETQYF.

This clonotype was seen more than once but under ten times. J is TRBJ1-2 and V is TRBV5-1, with TRBD1 matching over 11 bases. The V segment lost 4 bases and the J segment 3 bases; nucleotides outside the gene matches: 2. Germline V gene lookup returns CDR1 SGHRS and CDR2 YFSETQ. This CDR3 is 14 amino acids long. CDR3 region: CASSGGQGDYGYTF. In nucleotides, the CDR3 is TGCGCCAGCAGCGGGGGACAGGGGGACTATGGCTACACCTTC.

The chain employs TRBV5-1 and TRBJ1-4; possibly TRBD1 for D (6 bases). With 3 bases removed from V and 8 bases from J, the gap between germline ends came to 11 bases. CDR1 is SGHRS and CDR2 is YFSETQ in the germline V gene. This CDR3 region has 13 residues. The DNA for the CDR3 is TGCGCCAGCAGCTCGATGACAGGAGAAAAACTGTTTTTT. Translation gives CASSSMTGEKLFF.

This clonotype appeared many times. V gene TRBV6-5 combines with J gene TRBJ2-1, with D perhaps TRBD1 or TRBD2 (5 bases each). Trimming left V 5 bases short and J 9 bases short, with 14 bases between. Germline V lookup: CDR1 MNHEY, CDR2 SVGAGI. The CDR3 spans 13 residues. The CDR3 bases are TGTGCCAGCAGTCATCGGGGCTCCGGTGAGCAGTTCTTC. It encodes CASSHRGSGEQFF.

By share, this clonotype ranks as medium-sized. This sequence joins TRBV27 and TRBJ2-5; perhaps TRBD1 as D (5 bases). The CDR3 consists of 14 residues. Germline V gives CDR1 MNHEY, CDR2 SMNVEV (reference sequence). Trimming stripped 3 bases from V and 3 bases from J, with 11 bases between. The CDR3 bases are TGTGCCAGCAGTTTCATGTCAGGGAAAGAGACCCAGTACTTC. Its translation: CASSFMSGKETQYF.

By proportion, this clonotype is medium-sized. This chain uses TRBV28 with TRBJ1-1, with D possibly being TRBD1 (6 bases). Trimming stripped 2 bases from V and 4 bases from J, with 11 bases between. This CDR3 region has 14 residues. Looked up from germline, CDR1 is MDHEN and CDR2 is SYDVKM. The CDR3 DNA is TGTGCCAGCAGTTTAAGGCAGGGGATCACTGAAGCTTTCTTT. Protein sequence: CASSLRQGITEAFF.

This clonotype was seen ten or more times. The chain employs TRBV24-1 and TRBJ1-5; the D is unclear. V lost 7 bases and J 1 base, leaving 10 bases between the germline ends. Germline V gene data show CDR1 as KGHDR and CDR2 as SFDVKD. The length of the CDR3 is 14 residues. CDR3 DNA: TGTGCCACCAGCTCATGGCCCAGCAATCAGCCCCAGCATTTT. Translating it yields CATSSWPSNQPQHF.

The sample holds many counts of this clonotype. The J gene is TRBJ1-5, the V gene TRBV29-1; no firm D call. This CDR3 region has 11 residues. V gave up 1 base and J gave up 9 bases, with 7 bases separating them. Germline V gene lookup returns CDR1 SQVTM and CDR2 ANQGSEA. The CDR3: CSVEVDGPQHF. In nucleotides, the CDR3 is TGCAGCGTTGAAGTGGACGGGCCCCAGCATTTT.

This clonotype was picked up many times. This chain links TRBV14 with TRBJ1-4; no definite D call. Trimming shortened V by 2 bases and J by 4 bases, and 17 bases separated the two germline ends. CDR1 and CDR2 from the germline V gene are SGHDN and FVKESK. The CDR3 is made up of 17 amino acids. The CDR3 sequence is CASSQHPGPGHNEKLFF. The CDR3 nucleotides read TGTGCCAGCAGCCAACACCCTGGACCTGGCCATAATGAAAAACTGTTTTTT.

The V call is TRBV27, the J call TRBJ1-2; 8 positions match TRBD1. The junction had 11 bases not matched to a gene; V was cut back by 6 bases and J by 5 bases. Germline values: CDR1 MNHEY, CDR2 SMNVEV (reference sequence). This CDR3 has 15 residues. This CDR3 is CASSRWTGRWYGYTF. CDR3 in DNA: TGTGCCAGCAGCCGATGGACAGGGAGATGGTATGGCTACACCTTC.

This rearrangement joins TRBV21-1 to TRBJ2-7; TRBD2 reflects the table's D call only, with no check against the DNA. TRBV21-1 represents a pseudogene. This CDR3 contains 13 residues. The CDR3 reads CASSNPPGYEQYF. CDR3 bases: TGTGCCAGCAGCAACCCCCCCGGCTACGAGCAGTACTTC.

This clonotype is medium-sized (0.01 to 0.1%) within its sample. The chain combines TRBV24-1 with TRBJ2-1; TRBD1 is a possible D gene (6 bases). The CDR3 totals 14 residues. Germline V gene lookup returns CDR1 KGHDR and CDR2 SFDVKD. V gave up 0 bases and J gave up 9 bases, with 11 bases separating them. The CDR3 region is CATSDLQGGPEQFF. The CDR3 nucleotides are TGTGCCACCAGTGATTTGCAAGGGGGACCTGAGCAGTTCTTC.

The V gene is TRBV7-2, the J gene TRBJ2-7, with a possible D match to TRBD1 (5 bases). The CDR3 is made up of 15 amino acids. Germline CDR1 reads SGHTA; CDR2 reads FQGNSA. The V and J ends lost 4 bases and 2 bases respectively, with 15 bases between them. The CDR3 nucleotides are TGTGCCAGCAGCTCAAGCAGGGTGGCGGCCTACGAGCAGTACTTC. Translating gives CASSSSRVAAYEQYF.

This clonotype was detected many times. The CDR3 is CASHRDAGRETQYF. The CDR3 coding sequence is TGTGCCAGTCACCGGGACGCGGGCCGAGAGACCCAGTACTTC. The chain couples TRBV6-5 to TRBJ2-5; D is perhaps TRBD1 or TRBD2 (5 bases each). The germline gives CDR1 MNHEY, CDR2 SVGAGI. With 9 bases removed from V and 4 bases from J, the gap between germline ends came to 18 bases. This CDR3 is built from 14 residues.

This clonotype was seen repeatedly, ten times or more. The V call is TRBV28, the J call TRBJ1-4; D gene uncertain. The CDR3 runs to 15 residues. Germline V gives CDR1 MDHEN, CDR2 SYDVKM. Trimming removed 3 bases at V and 0 bases at J, with 8 bases between. The CDR3 is CASSFLIATNEKLFF. The DNA of the CDR3 is TGTGCCAGCAGTTTCCTTATTGCAACTAATGAAAAACTGTTTTTT.